This T cell receptor (beta chain) stems from a study of early T cells in non-severe SARS-CoV-2 infection. Background on the study: Sequencing input comprised bulk RNA from unsorted whole blood; chain pairing was not available.

This clonotype appeared many times. Unique molecular identifiers were attached to individual cDNA molecules. TCRdb reanalysed the 5' RACE reads using MiXCR and keeps one entry per CDR3 protein. Among about 110,000 distinct CDR3 sequences listed, 10% to 15% were seen once. CDR1 and CDR2 from the germline V gene are MGHRA and YSYEKL. V gave up 4 bases and J gave up 11 bases; unmatched junction bases: 3. The CDR3 runs 12 residues. The sequences come from whole blood, collected at baseline. This TCR came from an adult who was a healthcare worker with PCR-confirmed SARS-CoV-2 infection or an uninfected control (not recorded which). The J gene is TRBJ1-1, the V gene TRBV4-1; TRBD1 agrees at 11 bases. The CDR3 DNA sequence: TGCGCCAGCAGCCGCGGACAGGGGGCGGCTTTCTTT. It is translated as CASSRGQGAAFF.